The clone carrying this TCR beta chain has just a few counts. The entry originates in a study of blood T cell repertoires in COVID-19. Study-wide context: The United States, Italy and Spain supplied acute and convalescent COVID-19 samples.

The CDR3 sequence is 15 residues long. The ends were cut back, 4 bases at V and 3 bases at J, with 13 bases in the middle. The germline V gene encodes CDR1 MNHEY and CDR2 SVGAGI. In the study's own analysis: Reference gene primer amplification in the assay estimated nucleated cell counts. Sequenced by immunoSEQ multiplex PCR; TCRdb stores in-frame clones only, minus some. V and J calls and clone size are copied from that table; D and trimming were computed from the DNA. The sample carries approximately 30,000 clones, roughly nine tenths recorded once. This TCR derives from a human donor in a cohort sampled during active COVID-19. The chain joins TRBV6-5 to TRBJ1-5; maybe TRBD1 (5 bases). The source material was peripheral blood. The CDR3 loop reads CASSFGGIDNQPQHF. As DNA, the CDR3 is TGTGCCAGCAGTTTCGGGGGAATCGACAATCAGCCCCAGCATTTT.